The 24 T cell receptor beta chains given below trace back to one sample, sequenced in a study of blood T cell repertoires in COVID-19. TCRdb's table, derived via immunoSEQ multiplex PCR, lists solely in-frame clones and lacks some. The sample has about 120,000 clones, roughly 88% seen once. Specimen: peripheral blood. The receptors here all came from a man between 45 and 60 years old with acute or convalescent COVID-19.

The gene calls are TRBV9 and TRBJ1-2; the D gene is possibly TRBD1 (5 bases). The CDR3 has 12 amino acids. Germline-derived CDR1 and CDR2 are SGDLS and YYNGEE. The ends were cut back, 3 bases at V and 4 bases at J, with 7 bases in the middle. CDR3 nucleotide sequence: TGTGCCAGCAGCGCAGACAGCTATGGCTACACCTTC. This encodes CASSADSYGYTF.

The chain is built from TRBV5-1 and TRBJ2-7; D is possibly TRBD2 (5 bases). Germline lookup yields CDR1 SGHRS and CDR2 YFSETQ. This CDR3 comprises 14 residues. V gave up 0 bases and J gave up 2 bases, with 9 bases separating them. CDR3 loop: CASSLDTGTYEQYF. The CDR3 DNA sequence: TGCGCCAGCAGCTTGGATACGGGGACCTACGAGCAGTACTTC.

V and J are TRBV7-8 and TRBJ1-5; no definite D call. From germline, CDR1 is SGHVS and CDR2 FQNEAQ. The CDR3 runs to 14 residues. Trimming shortened V by 5 bases and J by 0 bases, and 8 bases separated the two germline ends. The CDR3 DNA is TGTGCCAGCAGCCAACCGGTTAGCAATCAGCCCCAGCATTTT. Amino acid sequence: CASSQPVSNQPQHF.

The chain joins TRBV24-1 to TRBJ1-5; a weak D match, TRBD1 (5 bases). Deletions cut 7 bases from V and 3 bases from J, with 15 bases between. This CDR3 comprises 15 residues. CDR1 KGHDR and CDR2 SFDVKD come from the germline V gene. In nucleotides, the CDR3 is TGTGCCACCAGGGGGGGGACGGGCGACAATCAGCCCCAGCATTTT. Protein sequence: CATRGGTGDNQPQHF.

The V gene is TRBV11-3, the J gene TRBJ2-2, with TRBD1 identical over 9 bases. The CDR3 runs 15 residues. CDR1 and CDR2 from the germline V gene are SGHNT and YENEEA. V shed 4 bases, J shed 7 bases, and the junction held 7 bases outside the gene matches. In DNA, the CDR3 is TGTGCCAGCAGCTCGGACAGGGGAGGAATCGGGGAGCTGTTTTTT. This translates into CASSSDRGGIGELFF.

This clone was seen a few times. Other DNA sequences in the sample encode the same CDR3. This chain uses TRBV12-3 or TRBV12-4 with TRBJ2-7, with a possible D match to TRBD2 (6 bases). The CDR3 contains 13 residues. V was cut by 6 bases and J by 1 base, with 10 bases left in between. The DNA of the CDR3 is TGTGCCAGCAGCCCCGGGGGTTCCTACGAGCAGTACTTC. Translation: CASSPGGSYEQYF.

Only one count was recorded for this clone. The chain couples TRBV18 to TRBJ1-1, with D possibly matching TRBD1 (6 bases). The CDR3 has 15 residues. CDR1 and CDR2 (germline): KGHSH, LQKENI. The V end was cut by 4 bases, the J end by 0 bases, with 12 bases between. The DNA of the CDR3 is TGTGCCAGCTCACTGGGGGCTATAATGAACACTGAAGCTTTCTTT. This translates into CASSLGAIMNTEAFF.

V gene TRBV5-1 combines with J gene TRBJ1-1; D gene unclear. Germline V gene lookup returns CDR1 SGHRS and CDR2 YFSETQ. The CDR3 is 15 residues long. The germline V and J ends were trimmed by 4 bases and 5 bases, with 18 bases remaining between them. CDR3 in amino acids: CASSVDSPRRTEAFF. The CDR3 DNA follows: TGCGCCAGCAGCGTGGACTCTCCCCGCAGGACTGAAGCTTTCTTT.

The chain carries TRBV7-6 and TRBJ2-2; TRBD2 matches 10 bases. The CDR3 runs 17 residues. Germline CDR1 is SGHVS and CDR2 is FNYEAQ. V lost 3 bases, J lost 7 bases, and 11 bases stayed unmatched. CDR3 loop: CASSFLSGGPSGGELFF. CDR3 in DNA: TGTGCCAGCAGCTTTCTTAGCGGGGGGCCCTCAGGCGGGGAGCTGTTTTTT. Supplemented by reference TRBV7-6 and TRBJ2-2, the full variable domain reads GAGVSQSPRYKVTKRGQDVALRCDPISGHVSLYWYRQALGQGPEFLTYFNYEAQQDKSGLPNDRFSAERPEGSISTLTIQRTEQRDSAMYRCASSFLSGGPSGGELFFGEGSRLTVL.

This chain connects TRBV28 to TRBJ1-2, with D unresolved. The CDR3 covers 14 residues. The V gene lost 1 base and the J gene lost 5 bases, with 11 bases spanning the gap. The germline CDR1 and CDR2 sequences are MDHEN and SYDVKM. CDR3 in amino acids: CASSLLTEAYGYTF. In DNA form, the CDR3 reads TGTGCCAGCAGTTTATTGACGGAGGCTTATGGCTACACCTTC.

The J gene is TRBJ1-4, the V gene TRBV28; no firm D call. The CDR3 sequence is 14 residues long. From germline, CDR1 is MDHEN and CDR2 SYDVKM. Trimming removed 3 bases at V and 6 bases at J, with 11 bases between. CDR3 in amino acids: CASSLRSLDEKLFF. The DNA of the CDR3 is TGTGCCAGCAGTTTGAGGAGCCTTGATGAAAAACTGTTTTTT.

This chain links TRBV9 with TRBJ1-3, with D unresolved. Trimming cost V 3 bases and J 0 bases, with 13 bases left between them. The CDR3 contains 16 residues. The germline CDR1 and CDR2 sequences are SGDLS and YYNGEE. CDR3 protein: CASSEAPGYSGNTIYF. As DNA, the CDR3 is TGTGCCAGCAGCGAAGCTCCGGGGTACTCTGGAAACACCATATATTTT.

This sequence joins TRBV3-1 (or the pseudogene TRBV3-2) and TRBJ2-7; TRBD2 matches 8 bases. This CDR3 has 16 amino acids. Per the germline V gene, CDR1 is LGHDT and CDR2 is YNNKEL (reference sequence). V lost 4 bases and J lost 2; bases outside the gene matches: 10. As DNA, the CDR3 is TGTGCCAGCAGCCCCGTGACGCGGGAGGAACCCTACGAGCAGTACTTC. Its translation: CASSPVTREEPYEQYF.

V and J are TRBV11-2 and TRBJ1-1, with TRBD1 as a possible D gene (5 bases). This CDR3 region has 13 residues. Between the trimmed V and J ends, which lost 5 bases and 3 bases, there was a span of 10 bases. CDR1 and CDR2 (germline): SGHAT, FQNNGV. The CDR3 sequence is CASSRRVYTEAFF. The CDR3 DNA follows: TGTGCCAGCAGCCGCAGGGTGTACACTGAAGCTTTCTTT. Using reference TRBV11-2 and TRBJ1-1 for the parts outside the CDR3, the full variable domain is EAGVAQSPRYKIIEKRQSVAFWCNPISGHATLYWYQQILGQGPKLLIQFQNNGVVDDSQLPKDRFSAERLKGVDSTLKIQPAKLEDSAVYLCASSRRVYTEAFFGQGTRLTVV.

The V call is TRBV29-1, the J call TRBJ1-2, with a possible D match to TRBD1 (6 bases). This CDR3 spans 14 amino acids. The V and J ends lost 2 bases and 4 bases respectively, with 14 bases between them. Germline V gives CDR1 SQVTM, CDR2 ANQGSEA. The CDR3 sequence is CSVEFIQGAYGYTF. The CDR3 DNA is TGCAGCGTTGAATTTATACAGGGCGCCTATGGCTACACCTTC.

The rearrangement uses TRBV5-4 and TRBJ1-2; TRBD1 matches at 8 bases. This CDR3 contains 15 residues. The junction had 12 bases not matched to a gene; V was cut back by 3 bases and J by 8 bases. Germline V gives CDR1 SGHNT, CDR2 YYREEE (reference sequence). For the CDR3, the DNA is TGTGCCAGCAGCTCTATCCAGGGGGCGAGAGGGGGCTACACCTTC. Residues: CASSSIQGARGGYTF.

The gene calls are TRBV14 and TRBJ1-6; D not resolved. Germline V CDR1 and CDR2: SGHDN, FVKESK. V was clipped by 4 bases and J by 0 bases, with 10 bases between them. The CDR3 is 16 residues long. The CDR3 here is CASSRKGGSYNSPLHF. In nucleotides, the CDR3 is TGTGCCAGCAGCCGGAAGGGAGGCTCCTATAATTCACCCCTCCACTTT. Based on the CDR3 plus reference TRBV14 and TRBJ1-6, the full variable domain is EAGVTQFPSHSVIEKGQTVTLRCDPISGHDNLYWYRRVMGKEIKFLLHFVKESKQDESGMPNNRFLAERTGGTYSTLKVQPAELEDSGVYFCASSRKGGSYNSPLHFGNGTRLTVT.

The chain carries TRBV5-1 and TRBJ2-1; 7 bases align to TRBD1. This CDR3 is 15 amino acids long. CDR1 and CDR2 (germline): SGHRS, YFSETQ. The ends lost 0 bases at V and 6 bases at J; junction bases unmatched: 6. This chain's CDR3 is CASSLESTGFNEQFF. Written as DNA, the CDR3 is TGCGCCAGCAGCTTGGAGTCGACAGGGTTCAATGAGCAGTTCTTC.

The V and J genes are TRBV27 and TRBJ1-2; D possibly corresponds to TRBD1 (6 bases). The CDR3 runs 15 residues. CDR1 and CDR2 from the germline V gene are MNHEY and SMNVEV (reference sequence). Trimming took 5 bases from V and 10 from J, leaving 23 bases between them. The CDR3 is CASSPDRTGPGVYTF. CDR3 nucleotide sequence: TGTGCCAGCAGTCCAGACAGAACAGGTCCAGGGGTCTACACCTTC.

The rearrangement links TRBV27 to TRBJ2-7, with 9 bases matching TRBD1. Germline assignment: CDR1 MNHEY and CDR2 SMNVEV (reference sequence). This CDR3 region has 15 residues. Trimming at V came to 5 bases and at J to 6 bases, leaving 11 bases not matched to a gene. As DNA, the CDR3 is TGTGCCAGCAGTGACCCGGGACAGGGTCTGGTCGAGCAGTACTTC. Protein product: CASSDPGQGLVEQYF.

V gene TRBV30 combines with J gene TRBJ1-4, with 7 bases fitting TRBD1. In germline, CDR1 is GTSNPN, CDR2 SVGIG (reference sequence). J gave up 7 bases and V 1 base, and 9 bases lay outside the gene matches. The CDR3 extends over 15 amino acids. CDR3 DNA sequence: TGTGCCTGGAGTGCGGCAGGGGGTTCTCCTGAAAAACTGTTTTTT. Translation: CAWSAAGGSPEKLFF.

J is TRBJ1-1 and V is TRBV25-1, with D unclear. The CDR3 extends over 14 amino acids. Per the germline V gene, CDR1 is MGHDK and CDR2 is SYGVNS. Trimming left V 4 bases short and J 8 bases short, with 17 bases between. The CDR3 here is CASSGKLYSTEAFF. The CDR3 nucleotides are TGTGCCAGCAGTGGTAAGCTTTACAGTACCGAAGCTTTCTTT.

This chain links TRBV7-6 with TRBJ2-3; 10 bases are shared with TRBD2. The CDR3 runs 16 residues. V lost 2 bases to trimming and J lost 0 bases; unmatched junction nucleotides: 2. CDR1 and CDR2 from the germline V gene are SGHVS and FNYEAQ. The CDR3 sequence: CASSLLAGESTDTQYF. The CDR3 DNA sequence: TGTGCCAGCAGCTTACTAGCGGGAGAGAGCACAGATACGCAGTATTTT.

The rearrangement links TRBV18 to TRBJ2-1; D is perhaps TRBD2 (5 bases). CDR1 is KGHSH, CDR2 LQKENI, per germline. The CDR3 runs to 14 residues. V lost 4 bases to trimming and J lost 8 bases, with 15 bases between them. The CDR3 nucleotides read TGTGCCAGCTCACGAACTAGGGTGTCCGATGAGCAGTTCTTC. Its protein product is CASSRTRVSDEQFF. The full variable domain, its missing parts supplied by reference TRBV18 and TRBJ2-1, is NAGVMQNPRHLVRRRGQEARLRCSPMKGHSHVYWYRQLPEEGLKFMVYLQKENIIDESGMPKERFSAEFPKEGPSILRIQQVVRGDSAAYFCASSRTRVSDEQFFGPGTRLTVL.